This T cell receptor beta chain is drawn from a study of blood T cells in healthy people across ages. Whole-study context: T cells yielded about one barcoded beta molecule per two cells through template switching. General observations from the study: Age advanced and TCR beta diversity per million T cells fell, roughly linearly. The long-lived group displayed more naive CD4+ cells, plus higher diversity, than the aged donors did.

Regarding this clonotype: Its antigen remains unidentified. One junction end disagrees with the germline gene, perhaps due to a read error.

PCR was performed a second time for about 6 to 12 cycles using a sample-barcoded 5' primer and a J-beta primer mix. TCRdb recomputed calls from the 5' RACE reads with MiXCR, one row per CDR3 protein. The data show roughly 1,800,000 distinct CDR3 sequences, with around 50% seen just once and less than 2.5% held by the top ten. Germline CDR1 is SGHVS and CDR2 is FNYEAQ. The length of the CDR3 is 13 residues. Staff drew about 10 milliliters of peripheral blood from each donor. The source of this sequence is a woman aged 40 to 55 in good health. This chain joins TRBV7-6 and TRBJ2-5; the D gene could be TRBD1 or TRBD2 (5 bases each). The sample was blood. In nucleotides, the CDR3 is TGTGCCAGCAGTTTAGAGTCGGGACGCCCTAGGTACTTC. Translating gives CASSLESGRPRYF.